These 28 T cell receptor beta chains originate from one sample sequenced in a study of blood T cells in healthy people across ages. The authors ran a second PCR of about 7 to 11 cycles using a sample-barcoded 5' primer and a J-beta primer mix. TCRdb called the 5' RACE reads again in MiXCR, with one record for every CDR3 protein. The data show around 870,000 distinct CDR3 sequences, with around 26% seen just once and 17% held by the top ten. Material: blood. Every receptor here comes from a woman older than 75 in good health.

This clonotype was seen more than once but under ten times. The chain carries TRBV24-1 and TRBJ2-1; no firm D call. The CDR3 is 14 residues long. Germline CDR1 and CDR2: KGHDR and SFDVKD. V lost 4 bases, J lost 9 bases, and 15 bases lay in between. In DNA, the CDR3 is TGTGCCACCAGTGAAGTGGGAATGTTGAGTGAGCAGTTCTTC. It codes for CATSEVGMLSEQFF.

This clonotype was counted ten times or more. The chain carries TRBV6-5 and TRBJ2-1; D gene uncertain. Deletions cut 7 bases from V and 4 bases from J, with 5 bases between. The germline CDR1 and CDR2 sequences are MNHEY and SVGAGI. This CDR3 contains 11 residues. Here the CDR3 reads CASMGYNEQFF. The DNA for the CDR3 is TGTGCCAGCATGGGTTACAATGAGCAGTTCTTC.

This clonotype was counted only a few times. This chain joins TRBV9 and TRBJ2-3; 11 nucleotides agree with TRBD1. In germline, CDR1 is SGDLS, CDR2 YYNGEE. The CDR3 spans 15 residues. J was trimmed by 4 bases and V by 5 bases; bases with no gene match: 6. The CDR3 loop reads CASSGQGAFADTQYF. The CDR3 nucleotides are TGTGCCAGCAGTGGACAGGGGGCTTTCGCAGATACGCAGTATTTT.

In this sample, this clonotype turned up many times. V gene TRBV7-9 combines with J gene TRBJ1-1, with 9 nucleotides matching TRBD1. Losses at the gene ends were 5 bases for V and 3 bases for J; bases not matched to a gene: 4. This CDR3 contains 14 residues. Germline CDR1 reads SEHNR; CDR2 reads FQNEAQ (reference sequence). In DNA form, the CDR3 reads TGTGCCAGCAGCCGGGACAGGGCGTACACTGAAGCTTTCTTT. It is translated as CASSRDRAYTEAFF.

This clonotype was detected many times. The V call is TRBV27, the J call TRBJ2-1, with D unclear. CDR1 is MNHEY and CDR2 is SMNVEV in the germline V gene (reference sequence). V was pared by 8 bases and J by 6 bases, with 2 bases between. This CDR3 is 9 amino acids long. The CDR3 reads CASRNEQFF. Written as DNA, the CDR3 is TGTGCCAGCCGCAATGAGCAGTTCTTC.

This clonotype has a count of ten or more. The CDR3 loop reads CASSYGTGEKNQPQHF. Written as DNA, the CDR3 is TGTGCCAGCAGTTATGGGACAGGGGAGAAAAATCAGCCCCAGCATTTT. The chain links TRBV12-3 or TRBV12-4 to TRBJ1-5; TRBD1 matches 10 bases. There are 16 residues in the CDR3. V trimming: 4 bases; J trimming: 4 bases; junction bases outside the gene matches: 7.

This clonotype was seen many times. The rearrangement links TRBV29-1 to TRBJ2-3, with 12 bases fitting TRBD2. The length of the CDR3 is 13 residues. Looked up from germline, CDR1 is SQVTM and CDR2 is ANQGSEA. J lost 4 bases, V lost 8 bases, and 4 bases had no gene match. The CDR3 DNA sequence: TGCAGCTCGACTAGCGGGGGTGCAGATACGCAGTATTTT. Translated: CSSTSGGADTQYF.

This clonotype was counted a single time. The chain employs TRBV20-1 and TRBJ2-1, with D possibly being TRBD2 (6 bases). V was trimmed by 3 bases and J by 1 base, leaving 19 bases between them. The germline V gene encodes CDR1 DFQATT and CDR2 SNEGSKA (reference sequence). The CDR3 is 17 amino acids. CDR3 residues: CSARPGLLLASYNEQFF. CDR3 coding DNA: TGCAGTGCTAGGCCTGGGCTTTTGCTAGCGTCCTACAATGAGCAGTTCTTC.

As regards this clonotype: Possible read error: a much larger clone is one base away. The chain recombines TRBV5-5 with TRBJ2-7, with D possibly matching TRBD1 (9 bases). The DNA matches TRBJ2-5 better at its end, which makes the J call doubtful. CDR3 length: 16 amino acids. Germline CDR1 and CDR2: SGHKS and YYEKEE (reference sequence). The CDR3 DNA is TGTGCCAGCAGCCTGCGGGGGGACAGGGCACGAGAGACCCAGTACTTC. This encodes CASSLRGDRARETQYF.

This clonotype occurred many times. The chain carries TRBV15 and TRBJ2-7; the D gene is possibly TRBD1 (6 bases). Germline assignment: CDR1 LNHNV and CDR2 YYDKDF (reference sequence). The V gene lost 0 bases and the J gene lost 3 bases, with 12 bases spanning the gap. The CDR3 is 15 amino acids. The CDR3 DNA is TGTGCCACCAGCAGAGATCGCGCAGGGGTCTACGAGCAGTACTTC. The encoded protein is CATSRDRAGVYEQYF.

This clonotype has a count of ten or more. J is TRBJ1-2 and V is TRBV29-1; D uncertain. V was pared by 6 bases and J by 4 bases, with 12 bases between. Per germline, CDR1 SQVTM and CDR2 ANQGSEA. This CDR3 contains 12 residues. DNA of the CDR3: TGCAGCGTGGAGAGGTACCTCTATGGCTACACCTTC. Residues: CSVERYLYGYTF. Together with reference TRBV29-1 and TRBJ1-2, the CDR3 gives the full variable domain: SAVISQKPSRDICQRGTSLTIQCQVDSQVTMMFWYRQQPGQSLTLIATANQGSEATYESGFVIDKFPISRPNLTFSTLTVSNMSPEDSSIYLCSVERYLYGYTFGSGTRLTVV.

In this sample, this clonotype turned up many times. J is TRBJ2-5 and V is TRBV2; D unresolved. The V gene lost 5 bases and the J gene lost 5 bases, with 15 bases spanning the gap. The CDR3 is made up of 14 amino acids. Germline lookup yields CDR1 SNHLY and CDR2 FYNNEI. The CDR3 here is CASSRVGPRETQYF. DNA for the CDR3: TGTGCCAGCAGTAGGGTCGGGCCGAGGGAGACCCAGTACTTC.

This clonotype was found a few times. This chain connects TRBV27 to TRBJ1-1, with D possibly matching TRBD1 (5 bases). Trimming took off 5 bases at V and 3 bases at J, with 16 bases between the two ends. The CDR3 contains 15 residues. CDR1 is MNHEY and CDR2 is SMNVEV in the germline V gene (reference sequence). The CDR3 coding sequence is TGTGCCAGCAGTCCGGCCCCCCAGGGCTACACTGAAGCTTTCTTT. Translating gives CASSPAPQGYTEAFF.

This clonotype was detected many times. This rearrangement joins TRBV12-3 or TRBV12-4 to TRBJ2-4; 11 nucleotides match TRBD1. The CDR3 runs 15 residues. Trimming removed 8 bases from V and 7 bases from J; junction bases left unmatched: 10. The CDR3 here is CASGRAGQGANIQYF. The DNA of the CDR3 is TGTGCCAGCGGGAGAGCCGGACAGGGGGCGAACATTCAGTACTTC.

This chain joins TRBV20-1 and TRBJ2-3; D not resolved. V was shortened by 3 bases and J by 6 bases, with 22 bases between the two germline ends. CDR1 DFQATT and CDR2 SNEGSKA come from the germline V gene (reference sequence). This CDR3 is built from 16 residues. DNA for the CDR3: TGCAGTGCTAGGGCCCCCGAGCGACCCACATTGGATACGCAGTATTTT. Its translation: CSARAPERPTLDTQYF.

At least ten counts were recorded for this clonotype. The rearrangement uses TRBV28 and TRBJ2-2; weak D call: TRBD2 (7 bases). Trimming shortened V by 6 bases and J by 2 bases, and 16 bases separated the two germline ends. Germline CDR1 MDHEN, CDR2 SYDVKM. CDR3 length: 16 amino acids. CDR3 nucleotides: TGTGCCAGCAGCCGAGCGGGGACACCAAACACCGGGGAGCTGTTTTTT. Amino acids: CASSRAGTPNTGELFF. The full variable domain, completed using reference TRBV28 and TRBJ2-2, is DVKVTQSSRYLVKRTGEKVFLECVQDMDHENMFWYRQDPGLGLRLIYFSYDVKMKEKGDIPEGYSVSREKKERFSLILESASTNQTSMYLCASSRAGTPNTGELFFGEGSRLTVL.

In this sample, this clonotype turned up many times. The chain joins TRBV12-3 or TRBV12-4 to TRBJ1-2, with 9 bases lining up with TRBD1. This CDR3 spans 15 amino acids. After removal of 5 bases from V and 4 bases from J, the junction contained 8 bases not matched to a gene. This CDR3 is CASSGGGQGGYGYTF. CDR3 bases: TGTGCCAGCAGTGGGGGGGGACAGGGCGGCTATGGCTACACCTTC.

At least ten counts were recorded for this clonotype. The chain recombines TRBV20-1 with TRBJ2-3, with no clear D. V lost 6 bases to trimming and J lost 1 base, with 11 bases between them. The germline CDR1 and CDR2 sequences are DFQATT and SNEGSKA (reference sequence). The CDR3 totals 13 residues. The chain's CDR3 is CSANGIGTDTQYF. CDR3 nucleotide sequence: TGCAGTGCCAATGGGATAGGCACAGATACGCAGTATTTT.

This clonotype came up many times. The chain employs TRBV6-2 or TRBV6-3 and TRBJ2-7, with D uncertain. The ends were cut back, 6 bases at V and 2 bases at J, with 14 bases in the middle. Per germline, CDR1 MNHEY and CDR2 SVGEGT. CDR3 size: 14 residues. CDR3 nucleotides: TGTGCCAGCAGACGGACCCAACCCCCCTACGAGCAGTACTTC. Translated, it gives CASRRTQPPYEQYF.

V and J are TRBV7-2 and TRBJ2-5, with D perhaps given as TRBD1 or TRBD2 (5 bases each). Germline CDR1 and CDR2: SGHTA and FQGNSA. This CDR3 has 15 residues. V lost 5 bases and J 4 bases, leaving 17 bases between the germline ends. This chain's CDR3 is CASSATGLGPETQYF. CDR3 nucleotide sequence: TGTGCCAGCAGCGCCACAGGCCTGGGACCAGAGACCCAGTACTTC.

Concerning this clonotype: A read error is possible here, since a much larger clone lies one base away. V is TRBV7-2 and J is TRBJ1-5; D is ambiguous. CDR1 is SGHTA and CDR2 is FQGNSA in the germline V gene. The CDR3 totals 16 residues. V dropped 0 bases and J dropped 4 bases, with 13 bases sitting between them. This CDR3 is CASSLAYGPINQPQHF. CDR3 sequence (DNA): TGTGCCAGCAGCTTAGCGTATGGCCCGATAAATCAGCCCCAGCATTTT.

This clonotype was observed at least ten times. One end of the junction varies from germline; a read error may be responsible. The CDR3 protein is CASSVAGTSGYNEQFF. CDR3 coding DNA: TGTGCCAGCAGCGTAGCCGGGACTTCAGGCTACAATGAGCAGTTCTTC. The V call is TRBV7-2, the J call TRBJ2-1; tentative D call: TRBD2 (6 bases). Germline V gives CDR1 SGHTA, CDR2 FQGNSA. The CDR3 sequence is 16 residues long.

This chain uses TRBV7-2 with TRBJ2-3, with 9 bases aligning to TRBD2. The CDR3 loop spans 15 amino acids. CDR1 is SGHTA and CDR2 is FQGNSA in the germline V gene. Trimming removed 5 bases from V and 6 bases from J; junction bases left unmatched: 9. CDR3 protein: CASSPQAGGGDTQYF. DNA of the CDR3: TGTGCCAGCAGCCCACAAGCGGGGGGCGGGGATACGCAGTATTTT.

This clonotype was seen a few times. The V gene is TRBV2, the J gene TRBJ1-4; D unclear. This CDR3 spans 13 amino acids. Germline CDR1 is SNHLY and CDR2 is FYNNEI. Trimming cost V 4 bases and J 7 bases, with 10 bases left between them. The CDR3 coding sequence is TGTGCCAGCAGTGGCTCTGGTTTTGAAAAACTGTTTTTT. It codes for CASSGSGFEKLFF.

This chain links TRBV29-1 with TRBJ1-1, with 8 nucleotides matching TRBD1. The ends lost 6 bases at V and 5 bases at J; junction bases unmatched: 5. The germline V gene has CDR1 SQVTM and CDR2 ANQGSEA. The length of the CDR3 is 12 residues. The CDR3 loop is CSVSRGLTEAFF. The CDR3 DNA reads as TGCAGCGTCAGCAGGGGGCTGACTGAAGCTTTCTTT.

This clonotype was counted between two and nine times. A read error may be the cause here, since a much bigger clone is one base away. The chain is built from TRBV6-6 and TRBJ2-1, with TRBD2 matching 7 bases. Germline V gene data show CDR1 as MNHNY and CDR2 as SVGAGI (reference sequence). Unmatched junction bases numbered 7, after V lost 8 bases and J lost 0 bases. The CDR3 has 15 residues. The CDR3 spells CASGDGGSSYNEQFF. The CDR3 nucleotides read TGTGCCAGCGGCGACGGGGGGAGCTCCTACAATGAGCAGTTCTTC.

At least ten counts were recorded for this clonotype. The chain recombines TRBV7-2 with TRBJ2-1, with 7 bases that match TRBD2. Germline assignment: CDR1 SGHTA and CDR2 FQGNSA. The length of the CDR3 is 16 residues. J was trimmed by 4 bases and V by 2 bases; bases with no gene match: 8. The CDR3 spells CASSLHERGKYNEQFF. Here the CDR3 DNA reads TGTGCCAGCAGCTTACATGAGCGGGGAAAATACAATGAGCAGTTCTTC.

This clonotype was counted only a few times. The chain uses TRBV3-1 and TRBJ2-3; TRBD1 matches 11 bases. The CDR3 contains 17 residues. Losses at the gene ends were 2 bases for V and 4 bases for J; bases not matched to a gene: 8. CDR1 and CDR2 from the germline V gene are LGHDT and YNNKEL (reference sequence). In DNA form, the CDR3 reads TGTGCCAGCAGCCAAAGATGGGGGGACAGGGGGGCAGATACGCAGTATTTT. Its translation: CASSQRWGDRGADTQYF.